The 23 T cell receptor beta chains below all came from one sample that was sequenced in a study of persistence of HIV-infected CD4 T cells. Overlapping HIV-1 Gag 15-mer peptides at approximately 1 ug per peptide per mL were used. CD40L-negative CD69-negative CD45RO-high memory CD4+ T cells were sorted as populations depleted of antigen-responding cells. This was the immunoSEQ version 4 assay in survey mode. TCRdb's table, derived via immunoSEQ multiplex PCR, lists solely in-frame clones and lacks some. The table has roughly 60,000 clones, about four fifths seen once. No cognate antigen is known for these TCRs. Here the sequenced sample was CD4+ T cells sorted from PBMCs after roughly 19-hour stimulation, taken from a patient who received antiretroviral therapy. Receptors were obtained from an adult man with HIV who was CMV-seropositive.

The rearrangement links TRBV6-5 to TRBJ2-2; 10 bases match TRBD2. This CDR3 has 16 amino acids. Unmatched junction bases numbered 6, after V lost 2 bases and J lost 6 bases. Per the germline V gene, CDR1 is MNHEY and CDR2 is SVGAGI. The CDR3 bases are TGTGCCAGCAGTTACGCGGTAGCGGGGGGCCCCGGGGAGCTGTTTTTT. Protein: CASSYAVAGGPGELFF.

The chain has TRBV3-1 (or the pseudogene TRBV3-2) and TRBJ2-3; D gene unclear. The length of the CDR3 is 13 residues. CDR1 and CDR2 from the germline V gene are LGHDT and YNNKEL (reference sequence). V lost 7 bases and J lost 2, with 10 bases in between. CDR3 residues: CASTLQSTDTQYF. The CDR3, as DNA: TGTGCCAGCACCTTACAATCCACAGATACGCAGTATTTT.

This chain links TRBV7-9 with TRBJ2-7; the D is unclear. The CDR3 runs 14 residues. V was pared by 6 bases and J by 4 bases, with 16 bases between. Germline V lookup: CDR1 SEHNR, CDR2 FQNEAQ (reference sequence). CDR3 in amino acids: CASSTPVKPYEQYF. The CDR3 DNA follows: TGTGCCAGCAGTACCCCGGTAAAGCCTTACGAGCAGTACTTC.

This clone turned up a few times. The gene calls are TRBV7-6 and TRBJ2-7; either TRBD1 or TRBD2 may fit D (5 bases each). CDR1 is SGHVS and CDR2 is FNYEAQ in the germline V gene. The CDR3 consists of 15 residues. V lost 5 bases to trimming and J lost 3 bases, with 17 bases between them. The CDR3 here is CASSANVGTNYEQYF. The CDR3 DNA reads TGTGCCAGCAGCGCAAATGTAGGGACGAACTACGAGCAGTACTTC.

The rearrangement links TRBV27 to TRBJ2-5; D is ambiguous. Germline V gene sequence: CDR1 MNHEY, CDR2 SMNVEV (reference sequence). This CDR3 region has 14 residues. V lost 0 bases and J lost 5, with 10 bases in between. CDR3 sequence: CASSLSGLRETQYF. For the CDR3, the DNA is TGTGCCAGCAGTTTATCGGGCCTAAGGGAGACCCAGTACTTC.

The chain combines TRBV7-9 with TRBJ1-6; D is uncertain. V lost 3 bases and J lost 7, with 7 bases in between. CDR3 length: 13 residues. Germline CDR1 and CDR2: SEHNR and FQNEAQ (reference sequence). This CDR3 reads CASSFEGNSPLHF. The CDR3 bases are TGTGCCAGCAGCTTTGAGGGAAATTCACCCCTCCACTTT.

The CDR3 DNA is TGTGCCAGCATGAAGGGACAGGGGAACAATCAGCCCCAGCATTTT. Translated, it gives CASMKGQGNNQPQHF. The V and J genes are TRBV2 and TRBJ1-5; 10 bases fit TRBD1. Trimming removed 7 bases from V and 3 bases from J; junction bases left unmatched: 6. The CDR3 covers 15 residues. From germline, CDR1 is SNHLY and CDR2 FYNNEI.

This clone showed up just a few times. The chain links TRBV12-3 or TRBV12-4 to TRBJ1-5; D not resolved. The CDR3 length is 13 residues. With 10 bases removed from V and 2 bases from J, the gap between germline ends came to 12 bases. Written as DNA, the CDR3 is TGTGCCACCCGGCCGGGTCGCAATCAGCCCCAGCATTTT. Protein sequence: CATRPGRNQPQHF.

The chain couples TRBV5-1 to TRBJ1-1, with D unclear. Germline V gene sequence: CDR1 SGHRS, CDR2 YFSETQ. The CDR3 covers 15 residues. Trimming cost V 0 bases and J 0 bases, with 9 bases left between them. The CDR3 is CASSLGGDMNTEAFF. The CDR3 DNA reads TGCGCCAGCAGCTTGGGGGGTGACATGAACACTGAAGCTTTCTTT.

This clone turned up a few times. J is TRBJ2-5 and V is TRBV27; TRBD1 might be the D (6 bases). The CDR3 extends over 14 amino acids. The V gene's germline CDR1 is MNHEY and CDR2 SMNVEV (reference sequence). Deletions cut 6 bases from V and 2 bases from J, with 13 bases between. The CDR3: CASSTWTAQETQYF. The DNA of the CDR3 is TGTGCCAGCAGCACCTGGACAGCTCAAGAGACCCAGTACTTC.

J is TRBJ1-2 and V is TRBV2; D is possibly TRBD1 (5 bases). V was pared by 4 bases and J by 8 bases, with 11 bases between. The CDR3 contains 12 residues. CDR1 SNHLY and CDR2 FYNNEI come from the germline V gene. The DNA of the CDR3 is TGTGCCAGCAGTGGGCAGGGTAGGGGCTACACCTTC. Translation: CASSGQGRGYTF. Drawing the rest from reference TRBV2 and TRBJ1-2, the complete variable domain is EPEVTQTPSHQVTQMGQEVILRCVPISNHLYFYWYRQILGQKVEFLVSFYNNEISEKSEIFDDQFSVERPDGSNFTLKIRSTKLEDSAMYFCASSGQGRGYTFGSGTRLTVV.

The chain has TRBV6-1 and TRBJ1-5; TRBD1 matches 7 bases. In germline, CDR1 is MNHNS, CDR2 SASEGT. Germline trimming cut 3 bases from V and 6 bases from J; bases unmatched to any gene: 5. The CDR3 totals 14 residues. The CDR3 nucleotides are TGTGCCAGCAGTGACAGGGGGATCGGTCAGCCCCAGCATTTT. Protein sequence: CASSDRGIGQPQHF.

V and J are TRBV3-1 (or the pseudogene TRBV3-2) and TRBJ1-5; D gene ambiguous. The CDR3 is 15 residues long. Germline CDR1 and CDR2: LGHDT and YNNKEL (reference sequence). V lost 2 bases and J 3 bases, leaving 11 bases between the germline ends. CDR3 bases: TGTGCCAGCAGCCAATCCCGGGTGCCCAATCAGCCCCAGCATTTT. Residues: CASSQSRVPNQPQHF.

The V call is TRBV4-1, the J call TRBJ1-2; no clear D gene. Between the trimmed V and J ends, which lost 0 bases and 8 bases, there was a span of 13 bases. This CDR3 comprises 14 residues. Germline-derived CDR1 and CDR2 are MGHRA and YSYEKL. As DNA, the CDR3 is TGCGCCAGCAGCCAAGATGGGTGGATTCAGGGCTACACCTTC. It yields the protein CASSQDGWIQGYTF.

The CDR3 here is CASSQFGQGGGAKLFF. CDR3 sequence (DNA): TGTGCCAGCAGCCAATTCGGACAGGGCGGAGGAGCAAAACTGTTTTTT. V usage is TRBV16 and J usage is TRBJ1-4, with 8 positions matching TRBD1. Losses at the gene ends were 1 base for V and 10 bases for J; bases not matched to a gene: 11. The CDR3 is 16 residues long. CDR1 and CDR2 (germline): KGHSY, FQNENV.

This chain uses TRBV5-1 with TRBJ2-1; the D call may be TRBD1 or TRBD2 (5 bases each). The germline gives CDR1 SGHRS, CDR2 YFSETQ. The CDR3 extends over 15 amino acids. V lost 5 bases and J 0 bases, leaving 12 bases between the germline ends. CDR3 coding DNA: TGCGCCAGCAGGGTGGGGACGAGCTCCTACAATGAGCAGTTCTTC. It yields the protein CASRVGTSSYNEQFF.

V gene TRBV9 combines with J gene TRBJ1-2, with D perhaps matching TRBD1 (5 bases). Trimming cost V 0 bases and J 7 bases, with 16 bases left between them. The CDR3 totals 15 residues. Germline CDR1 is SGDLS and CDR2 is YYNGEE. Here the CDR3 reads CASSVEGAASSGYTF. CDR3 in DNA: TGTGCCAGCAGCGTAGAAGGGGCGGCGTCCTCTGGCTACACCTTC.

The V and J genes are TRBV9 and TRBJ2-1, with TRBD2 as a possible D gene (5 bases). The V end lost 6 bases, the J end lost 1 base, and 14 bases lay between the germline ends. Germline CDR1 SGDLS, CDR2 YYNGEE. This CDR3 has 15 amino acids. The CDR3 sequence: CASTAGRNSYNEQFF. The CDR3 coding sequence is TGTGCCAGCACCGCGGGTCGCAATTCCTACAATGAGCAGTTCTTC.

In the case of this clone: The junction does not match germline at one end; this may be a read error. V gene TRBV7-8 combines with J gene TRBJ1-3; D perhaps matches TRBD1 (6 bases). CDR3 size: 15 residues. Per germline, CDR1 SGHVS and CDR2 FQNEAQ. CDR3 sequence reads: CASSLATGSGNTIYF. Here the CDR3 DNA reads TGTGCCAGCAGCCTAGCCACAGGGAGTGGAAACACCATATATTTT.

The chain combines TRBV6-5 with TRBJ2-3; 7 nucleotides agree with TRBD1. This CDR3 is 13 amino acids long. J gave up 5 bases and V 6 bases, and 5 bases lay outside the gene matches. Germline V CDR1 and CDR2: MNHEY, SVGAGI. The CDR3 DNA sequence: TGTGCCAGCAGACTCAACAGGGGAGATACGCAGTATTTT. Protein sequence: CASRLNRGDTQYF.

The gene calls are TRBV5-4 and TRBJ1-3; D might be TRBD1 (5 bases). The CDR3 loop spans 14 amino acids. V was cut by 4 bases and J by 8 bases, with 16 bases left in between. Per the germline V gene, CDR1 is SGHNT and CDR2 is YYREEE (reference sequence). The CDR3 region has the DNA TGTGCCAGCAGCAGGGACGGTGCGGCGGACACCATATATTTT. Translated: CASSRDGAADTIYF.

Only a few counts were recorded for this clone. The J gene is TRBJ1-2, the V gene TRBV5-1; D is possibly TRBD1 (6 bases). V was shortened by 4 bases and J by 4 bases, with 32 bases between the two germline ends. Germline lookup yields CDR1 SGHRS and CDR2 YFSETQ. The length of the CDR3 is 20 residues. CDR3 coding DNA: TGCGCCAGCAGCCCCGGCGGGGGAAAAATACAGGGAACGAATTCCTATGGCTACACCTTC. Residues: CASSPGGGKIQGTNSYGYTF.

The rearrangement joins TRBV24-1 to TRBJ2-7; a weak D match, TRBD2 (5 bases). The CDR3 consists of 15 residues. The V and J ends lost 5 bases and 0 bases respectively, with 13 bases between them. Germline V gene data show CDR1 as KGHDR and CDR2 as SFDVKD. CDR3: CATSAGRGSSYEQYF. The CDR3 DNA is TGTGCCACCAGTGCCGGTCGGGGAAGCTCCTACGAGCAGTACTTC.